This TCR beta chain was profiled in a study of spatial heterogeneity in lung cancer. Study-level points and caveats: Relative to follow-up, resection was when ubiquitous expanded tumor TCRs appeared more in blood.

Specified time point: sample taken at primary tumor resection. The study sequenced unsorted whole RNA from tumor, nontumor lung or frozen PBMC. This clonotype appeared a few times. Its antigen is not identified. TCRdb redid the calling of the 5' RACE reads with MiXCR, one entry per CDR3 protein. The sample yields 24,000 or so distinct CDR3 sequences, approximately 7.2% seen once. Per the germline V gene, CDR1 is DFQATT and CDR2 is SNEGSKA (reference sequence). Trimming stripped 3 bases from V and 5 bases from J, with 17 bases between. The CDR3 spans 15 residues. The chain links TRBV20-1 to TRBJ2-1; D is perhaps TRBD2 (6 bases). This TCR came from a male donor with early-stage non-small cell lung cancer. The sequences come from PBMCs, collected at surgery. As DNA, the CDR3 is TGCAGTGCTAGTTTGCTCTGGGGGGAGAACAATGAGCAGTTCTTC. It yields the protein CSASLLWGENNEQFF.